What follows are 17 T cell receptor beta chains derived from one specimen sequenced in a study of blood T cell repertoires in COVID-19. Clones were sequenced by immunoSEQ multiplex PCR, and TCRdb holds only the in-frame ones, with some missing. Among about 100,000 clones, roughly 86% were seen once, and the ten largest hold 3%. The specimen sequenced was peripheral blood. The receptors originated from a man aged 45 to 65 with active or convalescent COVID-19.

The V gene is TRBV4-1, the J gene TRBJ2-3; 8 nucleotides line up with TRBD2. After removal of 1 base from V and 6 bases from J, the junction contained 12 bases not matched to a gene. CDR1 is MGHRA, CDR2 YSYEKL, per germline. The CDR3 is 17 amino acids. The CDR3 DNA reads TGCGCCAGCAGCCAAGTTGGTATAGCGGGGTCCGGGGATACGCAGTATTTT. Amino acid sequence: CASSQVGIAGSGDTQYF.

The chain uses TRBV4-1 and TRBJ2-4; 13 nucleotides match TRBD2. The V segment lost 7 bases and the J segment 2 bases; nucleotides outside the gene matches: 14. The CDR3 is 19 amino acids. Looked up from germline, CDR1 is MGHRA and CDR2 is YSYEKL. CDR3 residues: CASTPSLAGGPRTKNIQYF. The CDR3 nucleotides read TGCGCCAGCACCCCATCACTAGCGGGGGGGCCAAGGACCAAAAACATTCAGTACTTC.

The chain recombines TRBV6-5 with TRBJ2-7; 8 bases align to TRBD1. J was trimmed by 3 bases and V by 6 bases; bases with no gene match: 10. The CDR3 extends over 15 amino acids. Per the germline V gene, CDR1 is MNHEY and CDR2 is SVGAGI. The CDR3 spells CASRAPGGANYEQYF. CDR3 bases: TGTGCCAGCAGGGCCCCAGGGGGCGCAAACTACGAGCAGTACTTC.

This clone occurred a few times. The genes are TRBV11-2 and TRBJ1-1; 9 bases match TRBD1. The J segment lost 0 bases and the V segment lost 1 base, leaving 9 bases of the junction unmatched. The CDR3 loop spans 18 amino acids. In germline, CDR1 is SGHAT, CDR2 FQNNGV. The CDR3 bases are TGTGCCAGCAGCTTAGCCGGGACAGGGTACTTCATGAACACTGAAGCTTTCTTT. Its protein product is CASSLAGTGYFMNTEAFF.

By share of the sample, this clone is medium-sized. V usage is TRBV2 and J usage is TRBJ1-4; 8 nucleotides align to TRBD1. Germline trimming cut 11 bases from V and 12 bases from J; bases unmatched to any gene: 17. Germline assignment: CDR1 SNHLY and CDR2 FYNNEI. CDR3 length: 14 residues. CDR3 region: CAGRDGQGLGELFF. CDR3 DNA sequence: TGTGCCGGAAGAGACGGACAGGGCCTGGGGGAACTGTTTTTT.

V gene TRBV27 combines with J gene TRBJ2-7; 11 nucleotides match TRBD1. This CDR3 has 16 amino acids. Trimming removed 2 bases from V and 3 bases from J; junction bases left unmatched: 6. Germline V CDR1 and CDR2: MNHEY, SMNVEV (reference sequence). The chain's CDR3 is CASSLAGQGVGYEQYV. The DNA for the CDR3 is TGTGCCAGCAGTTTAGCGGGACAGGGGGTAGGCTACGAGCAGTACGTC.

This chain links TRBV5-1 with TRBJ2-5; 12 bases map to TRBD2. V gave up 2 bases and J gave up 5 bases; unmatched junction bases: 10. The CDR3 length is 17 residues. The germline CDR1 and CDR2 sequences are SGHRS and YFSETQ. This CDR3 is CASSLRLAGASSETQYF. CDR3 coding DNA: TGCGCCAGCAGCTTAAGACTAGCGGGGGCGAGTAGCGAGACCCAGTACTTC. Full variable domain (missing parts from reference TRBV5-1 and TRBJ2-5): KAGVTQTPRYLIKTRGQQVTLSCSPISGHRSVSWYQQTPGQGLQFLFEYFSETQRNKGNFPGRFSGRQFSNSRSEMNVSTLELGDSALYLCASSLRLAGASSETQYFGPGTRLLVL.

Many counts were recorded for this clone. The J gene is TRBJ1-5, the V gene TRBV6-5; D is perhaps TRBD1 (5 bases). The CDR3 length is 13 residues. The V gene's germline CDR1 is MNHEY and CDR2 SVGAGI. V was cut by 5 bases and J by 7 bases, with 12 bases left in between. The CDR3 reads CASSRRGGQPQHF. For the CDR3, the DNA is TGTGCCAGCAGTAGACGGGGGGGGCAGCCCCAGCATTTT.

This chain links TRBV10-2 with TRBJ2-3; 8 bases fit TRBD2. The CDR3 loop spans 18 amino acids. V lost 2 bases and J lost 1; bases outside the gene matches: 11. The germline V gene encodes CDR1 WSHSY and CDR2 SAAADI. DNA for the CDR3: TGCGCCAGCAGTGAGGCAGGAGCGGGGGTATGGGGCACAGATACGCAGTATTTT. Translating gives CASSEAGAGVWGTDTQYF.

The CDR3 protein is CASSLVGAPDTEAFF. For the CDR3, the DNA is TGTGCCAGCAGCTTAGTTGGGGCGCCTGACACTGAAGCTTTCTTT. The chain carries TRBV7-8 and TRBJ1-1; D perhaps matches TRBD1 (5 bases). The V gene lost 1 base and the J gene lost 3 bases, with 12 bases spanning the gap. CDR1 SGHVS and CDR2 FQNEAQ come from the germline V gene. This CDR3 is 15 amino acids long.

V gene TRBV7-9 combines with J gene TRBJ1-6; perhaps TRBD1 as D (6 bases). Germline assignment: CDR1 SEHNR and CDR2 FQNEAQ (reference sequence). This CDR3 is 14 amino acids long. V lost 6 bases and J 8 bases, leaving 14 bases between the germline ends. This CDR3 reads CASRPGHLDSPLHF. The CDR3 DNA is TGTGCCAGCAGGCCGGGACACCTGGATTCACCCCTCCACTTT.

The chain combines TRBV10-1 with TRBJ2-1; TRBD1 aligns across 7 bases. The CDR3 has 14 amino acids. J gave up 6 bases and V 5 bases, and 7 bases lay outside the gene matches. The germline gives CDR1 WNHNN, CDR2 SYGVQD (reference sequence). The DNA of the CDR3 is TGCGCCAGCAGTAGGACAGGCCCCCGCAATGAGCAGTTCTTC. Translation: CASSRTGPRNEQFF.

The DNA for the CDR3 is TGTGCCAGTAGCCAAAGTTGGCGAGGGAGCACAGATACGCAGTATTTT. Protein sequence: CASSQSWRGSTDTQYF. The genes are TRBV19 and TRBJ2-3; possible D gene TRBD2, 5 bases. CDR1 LNHDA and CDR2 SQIVND come from the germline V gene (reference sequence). V lost 6 bases to trimming and J lost 0 bases, with 16 bases between them. This CDR3 region has 16 residues.

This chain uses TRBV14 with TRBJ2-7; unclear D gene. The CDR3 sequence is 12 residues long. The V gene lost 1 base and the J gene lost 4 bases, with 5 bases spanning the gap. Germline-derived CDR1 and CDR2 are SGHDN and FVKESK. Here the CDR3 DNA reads TGTGCCAGCAGCCAAGCTCAGTACGAGCAGTACTTC. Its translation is CASSQAQYEQYF.

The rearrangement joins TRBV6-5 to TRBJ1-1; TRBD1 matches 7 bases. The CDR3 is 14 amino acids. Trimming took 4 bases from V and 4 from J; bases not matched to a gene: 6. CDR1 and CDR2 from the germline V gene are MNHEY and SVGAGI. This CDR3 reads CASSSEGATTEAFF. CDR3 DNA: TGTGCCAGCAGTTCCGAGGGGGCCACCACTGAAGCTTTCTTT.

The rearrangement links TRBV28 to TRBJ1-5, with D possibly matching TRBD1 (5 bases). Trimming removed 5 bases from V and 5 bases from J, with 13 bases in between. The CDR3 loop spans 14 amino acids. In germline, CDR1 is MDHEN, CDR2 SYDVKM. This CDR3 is CASSPLRGDQPQHF. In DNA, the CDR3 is TGTGCCAGCAGTCCCCTTCGGGGGGATCAGCCCCAGCATTTT.

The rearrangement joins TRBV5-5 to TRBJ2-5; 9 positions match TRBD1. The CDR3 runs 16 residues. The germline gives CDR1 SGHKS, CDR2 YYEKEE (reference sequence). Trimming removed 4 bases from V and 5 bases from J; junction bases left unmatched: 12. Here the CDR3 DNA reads TGTGCCAGCAGCCGTTCCCACCGGGACAGGGTCGAGACCCAGTACTTC. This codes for CASSRSHRDRVETQYF.